The rows below give T cell receptor beta chains drawn from one sample of a study of T cell responses to AZD1222 COVID-19 vaccine. Measured with immunoSEQ multiplex PCR; TCRdb has only the in-frame clones, and not every one. The table shows approximately 45,000 clones, with about 87% occurring only once. The sample here was peripheral blood, taken 28 days after the second AZD1222 dose. These receptors were collected from an adult who received the AZD1222 COVID-19 vaccine. CDR3s include the opening cysteine and the closing phenylalanine or tryptophan. D genes are given only for firm matches. Clone size is given for some rows only: seen once, a few or many times, or a class if the clone is expanded.

clone size: .
D gene: TRBD1
V gene: TRBV7-9
J gene: TRBJ2-7
CDR3 DNA: TGTGCCAGCAGCTGGACAGGGGGGGCCTACGAGCAGTACTTC
CDR3 protein: CASSWTGGAYEQYF

clone size: .
D gene: .
V gene: TRBV4-1
J gene: TRBJ1-5
CDR3 DNA: TGCGCCAGCAGCCAAGAAGAGCGAAATAGCAATCAGCCCCAGCATTTT
CDR3 protein: CASSQEERNSNQPQHF

clone size: once
D gene: .
V gene: TRBV7-2
J gene: TRBJ1-1
CDR3 DNA: TGTGCCAGCAGCTTAGGATGGCAGGGGCTCACTGAAGCTTTCTTT
CDR3 protein: CASSLGWQGLTEAFF

clone size: .
D gene: TRBD1
V gene: TRBV27
J gene: TRBJ1-5
CDR3 DNA: TGTGCCAGCAGGGACAGGGGGTCTTATAGCAATCAGCCCCAGCATTTT
CDR3 protein: CASRDRGSYSNQPQHF

clone size: .
D gene: .
V gene: TRBV24-1
J gene: TRBJ2-1
CDR3 DNA: TGTGCCACCAGTGAAGCGGGCGTCTATGAGCAGTTCTTC
CDR3 protein: CATSEAGVYEQFF

clone size: .
D gene: .
V gene: TRBV15
J gene: TRBJ2-3
CDR3 DNA: TGTGCCACCAGCATCCTGACAGCAGAGAGCACAGATACGCAGTATTTT
CDR3 protein: CATSILTAESTDTQYF

clone size: .
D gene: .
V gene: TRBV6-5
J gene: TRBJ2-1
CDR3 DNA: TGTGCCAGCAGTTACTCCTGGGGGGAGATTTACAATGAGCAGTTCTTC
CDR3 protein: CASSYSWGEIYNEQFF

clone size: .
D gene: TRBD2
V gene: TRBV6-5
J gene: TRBJ2-7
CDR3 DNA: TGTGCCAGCAGTTCCGCACTAGCGGAGCAGTACTTC
CDR3 protein: CASSSALAEQYF

clone size: .
D gene: .
V gene: TRBV27
J gene: TRBJ2-2
CDR3 DNA: TGTGCCAGCAGACCCGACAGGAGGAACACCGGGGAGCTGTTTTTT
CDR3 protein: CASRPDRRNTGELFF

clone size: .
D gene: TRBD2
V gene: TRBV20-1
J gene: TRBJ2-7
CDR3 DNA: TGCAGTGCTAGTAGGACTAGCGGAGATTACGAGCAGTACTTC
CDR3 protein: CSASRTSGDYEQYF

clone size: .
D gene: .
V gene: TRBV5-1
J gene: TRBJ1-5
CDR3 DNA: TGCGCCAGCAGCCCCAGTCCCAACGCCCTAACTCAGCCCCAGCATTTT
CDR3 protein: CASSPSPNALTQPQHF

clone size: .
D gene: .
V gene: TRBV28
J gene: TRBJ1-1
CDR3 DNA: TGTGCCAGCACCTCGGGGTACACTGAAGCTTTCTTT
CDR3 protein: CASTSGYTEAFF

clone size: .
D gene: .
V gene: TRBV5-1
J gene: TRBJ2-7
CDR3 DNA: TGCGCCAGCAGCTTCCGACTTCCACAGGGAAACGAGCAGTACTTC
CDR3 protein: CASSFRLPQGNEQYF

clone size: .
D gene: TRBD1
V gene: TRBV18
J gene: TRBJ1-3
CDR3 DNA: TGTGCCAGCTCACCAGAGGACAGGGGGAACACCATATATTTT
CDR3 protein: CASSPEDRGNTIYF

clone size: .
D gene: .
V gene: TRBV6-6
J gene: TRBJ2-7
CDR3 DNA: TGTGCCAGCAGCCGAGCGGGCTCCTACGAGCAGTACTTC
CDR3 protein: CASSRAGSYEQYF

clone size: .
D gene: TRBD2
V gene: TRBV27
J gene: TRBJ2-3
CDR3 DNA: TGTGCCAGCAGTTTACGACTAGCTTCGGATACGCAGTATTTT
CDR3 protein: CASSLRLASDTQYF

clone size: .
D gene: .
V gene: TRBV18
J gene: TRBJ2-5
CDR3 DNA: TGTGCCAGCTCACCACCTGGGGAGACCCAGTACTTC
CDR3 protein: CASSPPGETQYF

clone size: .
D gene: .
V gene: TRBV7-9
J gene: TRBJ2-1
CDR3 DNA: TGTGCCAGCAGCTATCCTAGCTCCTATGAGCAGTTCTTC
CDR3 protein: CASSYPSSYEQFF

clone size: .
D gene: .
V gene: TRBV12-5
J gene: TRBJ2-1
CDR3 DNA: TGTGCTAGTGGTCTCAGGGTGTCTGGCTCCTACAATGAGCAGTTCTTC
CDR3 protein: CASGLRVSGSYNEQFF

clone size: .
D gene: TRBD1
V gene: TRBV9
J gene: TRBJ1-2
CDR3 DNA: TGTGCCAGCAGCACTGGGACAGTTGGCTACACCTTC
CDR3 protein: CASSTGTVGYTF

clone size: .
D gene: .
V gene: TRBV15
J gene: TRBJ1-4
CDR3 DNA: TGTGCCACCAGCAGAGATTCCCCTGATGAAAAACTGTTTTTT
CDR3 protein: CATSRDSPDEKLFF

clone size: once
D gene: .
V gene: TRBV18
J gene: TRBJ1-1
CDR3 DNA: TGTGCCAGCTCACCCACCGAGGGGGGTACTGAAGCTTTCTTT
CDR3 protein: CASSPTEGGTEAFF

clone size: few
D gene: .
V gene: TRBV7-8
J gene: TRBJ1-5
CDR3 DNA: TGTGCCAGCAGCTTCCCCGAGGGGAATCAGCCCCAGCATTTT
CDR3 protein: CASSFPEGNQPQHF

clone size: .
D gene: TRBD1
V gene: TRBV15
J gene: TRBJ1-1
CDR3 DNA: TGTGCCACCAGCGGAGTAGACAGGGCGGGCACTGAAGCTTTCTTT
CDR3 protein: CATSGVDRAGTEAFF

clone size: .
D gene: TRBD2
V gene: TRBV7-9
J gene: TRBJ2-1
CDR3 DNA: TGTGCCAGCAGCGACCTAGCGGGAGCGAACAATGAGCAGTTCTTC
CDR3 protein: CASSDLAGANNEQFF

clone size: .
D gene: .
V gene: TRBV11-2
J gene: TRBJ1-2
CDR3 DNA: TGTGCCAGCAGCTTAGGACGCGGAGGGGCCTCCTATGGCTACACCTTC
CDR3 protein: CASSLGRGGASYGYTF

clone size: .
D gene: TRBD2
V gene: TRBV20-1
J gene: TRBJ2-2
CDR3 DNA: TGCAGTGCTAGTGTCCAGCGGGAGGCCGGGGAGCTGTTTTTT
CDR3 protein: CSASVQREAGELFF